This T cell receptor (beta chain) was retrieved from a study of OX40 agonist ivuxolimab in advanced cancers. Whole-study context: Three patients had partial responses: one hepatocellular carcinoma, two cutaneous melanoma.

Looked up from germline, CDR1 is SGHRS and CDR2 is YFSETQ. This CDR3 is 13 amino acids long. Trimming cost V 0 bases and J 4 bases, with 4 bases left between them. The method was immunoSEQ multiplex PCR; TCRdb's version includes in-frame clones alone and lacks a portion of them. The sample shows about 78,000 clones, 85% to 95% of them seen only once. Study-level findings and limits: Researchers did not establish what antigens the expanded peripheral T cells target.

Points on this clone: The antigen is unknown.

The sample in question was CD4+ or CD8+ T cells sorted from blood, obtained in a trial of the OX40 agonist ivuxolimab. The V call is TRBV5-1, the J call TRBJ2-2; no definite D call. The origin of this receptor is an adult with an advanced solid tumor such as melanoma, head and neck, liver or kidney cancer. DNA of the CDR3: TGCGCCAGCAGCTTGGTTACCACCGGGGAGCTGTTTTTT. It specifies CASSLVTTGELFF.